This TCR beta chain was retrieved from a study of blood T cells in healthy people across ages. Study overall: Per two T cells, template switching captured roughly one barcoded beta molecule. Study results and limitations: Whereas aged donors had fewer naive CD4+ cells, long-lived donors had more of them and higher diversity.

For this clonotype: Antigen unknown.

The CDR3 totals 12 residues. Germline lookup yields CDR1 SQVTM and CDR2 ANQGSEA. Primed by a sample-barcoded 5' primer and a J-beta primer mix, a second PCR proceeded for 7 to 11 cycles. TCRdb called the 5' RACE reads again in MiXCR, with one record for every CDR3 protein. The sample holds about 830,000 distinct CDR3 sequences, less than 80% seen once. Every donor gave approximately 10 milliliters of peripheral blood. PBMCs, at least 6 million per sample, were isolated. The sequencing sample was made of blood. This TCR came from a man aged 25-45 years in good health. The rearrangement uses TRBV29-1 and TRBJ2-5, with 7 positions matching TRBD2. The last part of the DNA fits TRBJ2-1 better; the J call may be wrong. CDR3 protein: CSVVKGRETQFF. CDR3 in DNA: TGCAGCGTTGTGAAGGGGAGGGAGACCCAGTTCTTC.